The present entry profiles one TCR beta chain with its context. Antigen specificity is unknown. The data were taken from a study of CXCR3-negative and CXCR3-positive naive CD8 T cells. Study outcomes and limitations: A higher hydrophobicity marked the TRB CDR3s of CXCR3-positive naive cells versus CXCR3-negative naive cells.

The TRB libraries of cDNA were built by UMI-labeled 5' RACE. TCRdb re-called the 5' RACE reads and shows each CDR3 protein once, DNA omitted. This listing includes about 150,000 distinct CDR3 sequences. In germline, CDR1 is MNHNY, CDR2 SVGAGI (reference sequence). The length of the CDR3 is 15 residues. This TCR was sampled from a human donor in good health. Some clones in this sample may be carry-over from other donors' samples. The rearrangement links TRBV6-6 to TRBJ2-3; TCRdb lists TRBD2, though no DNA is available to test this call. The sample comprised naive CXCR3+ CD8+ T cells from blood. Subset noted: CD45RO-CCR7+CD27+CD95- naive CD8+ T cells expressing CXCR3 (TNR3+). The CDR3 here is CASSGSLAGGNTQYF.